This record looks at one TCR beta chain sequence and its context. Its target is not known. Data came from immunoSEQ multiplex PCR; TCRdb stores just in-frame clones and leaves some out. Of 8,500 to 10,000 clones in the sample, roughly 90% were seen once. These data are taken from a study of T cells in localized non-small cell lung cancer. Regarding the study as a whole: T cell clonality was highest in uninvolved adjacent lung, above tumor. Median detection of top 100 tumor clones in adjacent lung was around 60 clones. The study sequenced only one region of the tumor. As a result, intratumor heterogeneity could not be excluded and remains possible. Blood T cell density predicted longer survival; adjacent-lung clonality, shorter.

The CDR3 runs 14 residues. Germline V gene sequence: CDR1 SGHRS, CDR2 YFSETQ. Trimming removed 1 base from V and 4 bases from J, with 11 bases in between. The sequenced sample was peripheral blood, obtained before any cancer treatment. This sequence originates from a female donor older than 55 with stage II squamous cell lung carcinoma. The rearrangement links TRBV5-1 to TRBJ2-5, with D perhaps matching TRBD1 (6 bases). The CDR3 DNA follows: TGCGCCAGCAGCTTGCAGGGGCGCTTAGAGACCCAGTACTTC. Translation: CASSLQGRLETQYF.